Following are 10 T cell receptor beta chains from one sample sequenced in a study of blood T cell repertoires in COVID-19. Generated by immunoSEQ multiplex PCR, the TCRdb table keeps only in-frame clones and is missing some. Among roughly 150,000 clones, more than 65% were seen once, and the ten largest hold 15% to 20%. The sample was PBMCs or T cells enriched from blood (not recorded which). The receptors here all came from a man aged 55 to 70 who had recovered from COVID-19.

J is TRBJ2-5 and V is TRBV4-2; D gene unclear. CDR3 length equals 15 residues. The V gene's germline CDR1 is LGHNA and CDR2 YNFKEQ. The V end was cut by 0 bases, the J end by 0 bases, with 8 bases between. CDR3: CASSQDPGYQETQYF. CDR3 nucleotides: TGTGCCAGCAGCCAAGATCCCGGTTACCAAGAGACCCAGTACTTC.

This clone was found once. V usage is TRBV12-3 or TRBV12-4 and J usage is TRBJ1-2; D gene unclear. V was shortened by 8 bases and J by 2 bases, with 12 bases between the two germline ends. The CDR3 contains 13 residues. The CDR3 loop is CASQREENYGYTF. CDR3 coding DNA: TGTGCCAGCCAACGGGAGGAGAACTATGGCTACACCTTC.

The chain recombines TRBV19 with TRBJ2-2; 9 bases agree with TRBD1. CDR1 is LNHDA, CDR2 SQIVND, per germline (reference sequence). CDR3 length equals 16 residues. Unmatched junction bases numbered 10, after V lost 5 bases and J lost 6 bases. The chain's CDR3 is CASSRRLQGASGELFF. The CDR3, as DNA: TGTGCCAGTAGTCGGAGACTACAGGGGGCATCCGGGGAGCTGTTTTTT.

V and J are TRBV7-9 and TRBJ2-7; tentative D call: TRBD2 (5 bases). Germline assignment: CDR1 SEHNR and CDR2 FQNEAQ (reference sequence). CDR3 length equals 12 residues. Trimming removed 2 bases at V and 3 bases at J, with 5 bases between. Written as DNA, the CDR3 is TGTGCCAGCAGCTTACGGGACTACGAGCAGTACTTC. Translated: CASSLRDYEQYF.

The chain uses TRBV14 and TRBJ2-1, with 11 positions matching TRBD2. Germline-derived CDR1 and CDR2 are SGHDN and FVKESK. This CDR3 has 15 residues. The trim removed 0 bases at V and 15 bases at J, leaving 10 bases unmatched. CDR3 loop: CASSQDFLAGGLRFF. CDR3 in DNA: TGTGCCAGCAGCCAAGATTTCCTAGCGGGAGGCCTTCGGTTCTTC.

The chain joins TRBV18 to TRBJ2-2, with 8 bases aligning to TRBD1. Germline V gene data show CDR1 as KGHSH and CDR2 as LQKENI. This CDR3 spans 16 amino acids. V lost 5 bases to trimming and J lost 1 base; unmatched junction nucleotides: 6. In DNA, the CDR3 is TGTGCCAGCTCAACCCCACAGGGGGGGAACACCGGGGAGCTGTTTTTT. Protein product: CASSTPQGGNTGELFF.

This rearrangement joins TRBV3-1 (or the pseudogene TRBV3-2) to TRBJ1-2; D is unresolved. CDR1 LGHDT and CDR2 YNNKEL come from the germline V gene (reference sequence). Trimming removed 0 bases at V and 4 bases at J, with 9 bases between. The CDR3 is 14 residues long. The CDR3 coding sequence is TGTGCCAGCAGCCAAGAGGGGAGCGTCTATGGCTACACCTTC. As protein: CASSQEGSVYGYTF.

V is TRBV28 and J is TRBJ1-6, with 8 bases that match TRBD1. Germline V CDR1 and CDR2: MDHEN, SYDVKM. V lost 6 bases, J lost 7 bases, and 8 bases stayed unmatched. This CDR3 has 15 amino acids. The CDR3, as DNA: TGTGCCAGCAGCCGGACAGGGACGAGAAATTCACCCCTCCACTTT. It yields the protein CASSRTGTRNSPLHF. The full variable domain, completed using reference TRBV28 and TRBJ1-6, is DVKVTQSSRYLVKRTGEKVFLECVQDMDHENMFWYRQDPGLGLRLIYFSYDVKMKEKGDIPEGYSVSREKKERFSLILESASTNQTSMYLCASSRTGTRNSPLHFGNGTRLTVT.

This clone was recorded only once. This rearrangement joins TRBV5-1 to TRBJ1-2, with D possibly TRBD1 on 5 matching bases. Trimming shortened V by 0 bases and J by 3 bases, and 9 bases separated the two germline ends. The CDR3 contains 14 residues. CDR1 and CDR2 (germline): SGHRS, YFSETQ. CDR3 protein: CASSLEGRDYGYTF. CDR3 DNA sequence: TGCGCCAGCAGCTTGGAGGGGCGAGACTATGGCTACACCTTC.

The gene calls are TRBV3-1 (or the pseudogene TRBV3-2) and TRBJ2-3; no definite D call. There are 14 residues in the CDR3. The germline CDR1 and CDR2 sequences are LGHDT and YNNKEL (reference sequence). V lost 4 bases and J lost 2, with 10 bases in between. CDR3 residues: CASSPSEDTDTQYF. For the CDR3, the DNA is TGTGCCAGCAGCCCCTCAGAGGACACAGATACGCAGTATTTT.